These 5 T cell receptor beta chains were sequenced from one sample in a study of STAT5B mutations in CD4+ large granular lymphocyte leukemia. The data were produced by immunoSEQ multiplex PCR, yet TCRdb's version contains in-frame clones alone and is incomplete. Among 25,000 to 30,000 clones listed, more than 60% were seen once. The sequenced sample consisted of CD4+ T cells from blood buffy coats. Source of these receptors: a human donor in good health.

The rearrangement joins TRBV7-9 to TRBJ1-2; no clear D gene. Between the trimmed V and J ends, which lost 1 base and 4 bases, there was a span of 16 bases. The CDR3 spans 16 residues. The V gene's germline CDR1 is SEHNR and CDR2 FQNEAQ (reference sequence). The CDR3 loop is CASSLDIQAGSYGYTF. The DNA of the CDR3 is TGTGCCAGCAGCTTAGATATCCAGGCAGGTAGCTATGGCTACACCTTC.

The genes are TRBV2 and TRBJ2-2; the D is unclear. Looked up from germline, CDR1 is SNHLY and CDR2 is FYNNEI. This CDR3 spans 15 amino acids. V dropped 6 bases and J dropped 2 bases, with 13 bases sitting between them. The CDR3 region is CASSSKQTNTGELFF. In nucleotides, the CDR3 is TGTGCCAGCAGCTCGAAACAAACAAACACCGGGGAGCTGTTTTTT.

The V call is TRBV7-2, the J call TRBJ2-7; weak D call: TRBD2 (7 bases). Germline V gene lookup returns CDR1 SGHTA and CDR2 FQGNSA. This CDR3 has 14 amino acids. Trimming left V 1 base short and J 2 bases short, with 9 bases between. The CDR3 loop reads CASSLVGGPYEQYV. DNA of the CDR3: TGTGCCAGCAGCTTAGTCGGGGGGCCCTACGAGCAGTACGTC.

The chain links TRBV7-6 to TRBJ2-2, with 7 positions matching TRBD2. Trimming removed 2 bases from V and 4 bases from J; junction bases left unmatched: 4. The CDR3 consists of 15 residues. Germline CDR1 and CDR2: SGHVS and FNYEAQ. The CDR3: CASSLRDYVTGELFF. CDR3 coding DNA: TGTGCCAGCAGCTTAAGGGACTATGTCACCGGGGAGCTGTTTTTT.

The chain has TRBV6-5 and TRBJ1-4, with unresolved D. V was pared by 6 bases and J by 0 bases, with 8 bases between. CDR3 size: 14 residues. Per the germline V gene, CDR1 is MNHEY and CDR2 is SVGAGI. In DNA, the CDR3 is TGTGCCAGCAGGGGCAGATCAACTAATGAAAAACTGTTTTTT. It is translated as CASRGRSTNEKLFF.